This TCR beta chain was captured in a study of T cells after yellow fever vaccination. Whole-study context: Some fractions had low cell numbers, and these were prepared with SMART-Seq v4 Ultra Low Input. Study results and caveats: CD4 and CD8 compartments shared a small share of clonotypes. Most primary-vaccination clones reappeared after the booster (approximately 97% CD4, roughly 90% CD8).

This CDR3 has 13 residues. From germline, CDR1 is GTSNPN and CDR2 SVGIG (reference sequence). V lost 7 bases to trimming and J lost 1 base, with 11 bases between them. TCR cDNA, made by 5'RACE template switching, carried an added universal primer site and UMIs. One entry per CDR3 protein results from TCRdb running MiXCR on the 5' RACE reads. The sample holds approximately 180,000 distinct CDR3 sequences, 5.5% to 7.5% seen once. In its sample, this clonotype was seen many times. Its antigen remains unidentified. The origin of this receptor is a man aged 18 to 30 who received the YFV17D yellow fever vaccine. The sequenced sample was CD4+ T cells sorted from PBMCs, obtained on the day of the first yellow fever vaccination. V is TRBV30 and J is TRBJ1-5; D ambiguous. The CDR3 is CALSPASNQPQHF. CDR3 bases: TGTGCCTTGTCCCCAGCGAGCAATCAGCCCCAGCATTTT. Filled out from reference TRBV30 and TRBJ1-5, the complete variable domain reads SQTIHQWPATLVQPVGSPLSLECTVEGTSNPNLYWYRQAAGRGLQLLFYSVGIGQISSEVPQNLSASRPQDRQFILSSKKLLLSDSGFYLCALSPASNQPQHFGDGTRLSIL.